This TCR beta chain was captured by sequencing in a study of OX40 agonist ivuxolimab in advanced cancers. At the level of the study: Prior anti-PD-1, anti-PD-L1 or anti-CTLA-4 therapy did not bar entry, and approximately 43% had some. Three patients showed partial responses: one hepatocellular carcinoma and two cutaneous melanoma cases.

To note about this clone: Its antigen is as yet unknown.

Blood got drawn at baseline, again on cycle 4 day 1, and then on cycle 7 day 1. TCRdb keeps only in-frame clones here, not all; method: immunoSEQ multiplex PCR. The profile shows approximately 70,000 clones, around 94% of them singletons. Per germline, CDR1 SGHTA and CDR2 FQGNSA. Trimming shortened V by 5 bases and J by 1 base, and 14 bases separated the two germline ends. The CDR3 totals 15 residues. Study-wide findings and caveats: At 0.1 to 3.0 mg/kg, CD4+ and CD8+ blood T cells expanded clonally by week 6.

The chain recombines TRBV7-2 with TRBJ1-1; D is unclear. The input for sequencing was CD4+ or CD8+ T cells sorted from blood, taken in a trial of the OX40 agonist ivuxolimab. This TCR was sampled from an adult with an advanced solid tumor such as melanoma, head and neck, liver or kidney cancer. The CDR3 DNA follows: TGTGCCAGCAGCACGCCTGGACGGTCGAACACTGAAGCTTTCTTT. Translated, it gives CASSTPGRSNTEAFF.